This T cell receptor (beta chain) is drawn from a study of T-cell memory formation after mild COVID-19 (dated by TCRdb to the early 2020s). Regarding the complete study: TCR sequence clusters from the two donors were found to be largely donor specific. In a couple of donors, T-cell clones that expanded and contracted after mild COVID-19 were tracked by sequencing TCRalpha and TCRbeta repertoires over time. The cohort comprised two young, previously healthy adult volunteers, one female and one male.

Reading from cysteine to phenylalanine, the CDR3 counts 15 amino acids. Kept here is only the CDR3 DNA, which spans 45 bases and is read in frame from base 1. V is reduced by 3 bases and J by 6 bases, leaving a spacing of 15 bases between them. CDR1 is given as MDHEN and CDR2 as SYDVKM, both from the germline V gene. Note on this clonotype: No antigen is known for it. One base away there is no much larger clone; base qualities are not given.

These reads were obtained on an Illumina NovaSeq 6000. cDNA libraries for TCRalpha and TCRbeta were prepared by 5'RACE using constant-segment primers, with sample barcodes and unique molecular identifiers added. RNA was extracted from every sample with Trizol reagent. Library amplification was performed in two PCR steps, and a second sample barcode and Illumina TruSeq adapters were introduced in the second step. Sequencing of the libraries was done on an Illumina NovaSeq, producing 2 x 150 bp paired-end reads. In the paper's pipeline: Reads were demultiplexed and collapsed into UMI-guided consensus sequences with migec v1.2.7. Using mixcr v2.1.11, UMI consensuses were aligned to TRA and TRB V and J templates and then assembled into clonotypes. A clonotype was counted as expanded or contracted only if both edgeR and NoisET called the change significant, with noise models trained on biological replicates. For edgeR calls, the cutoffs were a false discovery rate-adjusted p below 0.01 and a log2 fold-change threshold of 1. As an exploratory analysis of dynamics, PCA with hierarchical clustering was applied to max-normalized trajectories of the 1000 most abundant clonotypes. Each responding clone was given a CD4 or CD8 phenotype based on the CD4+ and CD8+ repertoires, which had been sequenced separately. TCRdb redid the processing of the public reads, applying fastp at Q25 and MiXCR, and retained in-frame beta chains. Rows with one shared CDR3 protein collapse into an entry with the most common genes and DNA. The authors' filters were not applied to this entry. The sample records about half a million distinct CDR3 sequences, roughly 18% of which are singletons. Jointly, the top ten make up 9% to 15% of the sample.

Overall results and qualifications from the work: The second-wave clones that peaked on day 37 were not confirmed to be SARS-CoV-2 specific. Contracting CD4+ clones were located mainly in the CM and EM memory subsets, whereas CD8+ clones were found to be enriched in EMRA. The detection of some responding clones in pre-infection memory suggests that pre-existing cross-reactive memory T cells joined the SARS-CoV-2 response. The study covered only a couple of mild cases, and larger cohorts including severe cases with pre-infection samples were considered necessary. Clones that contracted from day 15 to 85 showed balanced CD4/CD8 phenotypes, whereas a second wave of clones that expanded from day 15 to 37 leaned towards CD4+.

Ficoll-Paque density gradient centrifugation was the method used to isolate PBMCs. Sequencing was performed on PBMCs or a T cell subset sorted from them (not recorded which). The receptor was derived from an adult woman who had mild COVID-19 (a few samples of this study predate the infection). The sample titles of this study are shuffled in the database, so cell type and time point are left out; the donor was told from shared clones. The sequence links TRBV28 to TRBJ2-4, and possibly TRBD1, on 6 matching bases. The CDR3 loop reads CASSFPRTERNIQYF. The DNA sequence is given as TGTGCCAGCAGTTTTCCCCGGACAGAAAGAAACATTCAGTACTTC.